This T cell receptor beta chain was obtained from a study of OX40 agonist ivuxolimab in advanced cancers. Study background: Prior anti-PD-1, anti-PD-L1 or anti-CTLA-4 therapy did not bar entry, and roughly 40% had some. Study-level points and caveats: At 0.1-3.0 mg/kg, partial responders had clonal expansion among the lowest observed. Still undetermined is the antigen specificity of the expanded peripheral T cells. More expanded clones were seen, on average, in CD8+ T cells than in CD4+.

V gave up 4 bases and J gave up 4 bases; unmatched junction bases: 4. The CDR3 sequence is 14 residues long. Germline lookup yields CDR1 SGHTA and CDR2 FQGNSA. As regards this clone: The antigen is undetermined.

Clones were sequenced by immunoSEQ multiplex PCR, and TCRdb holds only the in-frame ones, with some missing. The sample comprises approximately 42,000 clones, about 81% of which are singletons, and around 2.5% rests with the top ten. The chain couples TRBV7-2 to TRBJ1-2, with 9 bases that match TRBD1. The sequencing used CD4+ or CD8+ T cells sorted from blood, collected in a trial of the OX40 agonist ivuxolimab. This TCR derives from an adult with an advanced solid tumor such as melanoma, head and neck, liver or kidney cancer. The CDR3 DNA reads TGTGCCAGCAGCTACAGGGGGCTATCCTATGGCTACACCTTC. Translating it yields CASSYRGLSYGYTF.